The 27 T cell receptor beta chains below all came from one sample that was sequenced in a study of blood T cell repertoires in COVID-19 (dated by TCRdb to the early 2020s). Libraries came from the immunoSEQ multiplex PCR assay. TCRdb holds this immuneACCESS table with in-frame rearrangements only. Some clones are missing; in checked studies, unresolved V genes explain under half, and the rest has no known cause. The sample table holds 100,000 to 150,000 clones, of which roughly 84% were seen once. The ten largest clones represent about 1.3% of the sample. Sequencing was performed on peripheral blood. These receptors were obtained from a man aged 60 to 69 with acute or convalescent COVID-19.

Concerning this clone: One junction end does not reproduce the germline sequence, and a read error may be involved. The chain recombines TRBV6-1 with TRBJ2-6; D ambiguous. Germline CDR1 is MNHNS and CDR2 is SASEGT. CDR3 size: 15 residues. The CDR3 protein is CASSQASSGANVLTF. CDR3 nucleotides: TGTGCCAGCAGTCAAGCCAGCTCTGGGGCCAACGTCCTGACTTTC.

The chain joins TRBV18 to TRBJ1-1; 7 bases align to TRBD1. With V trimmed by 2 bases and J by 10 bases, 13 bases remained unmatched. CDR3 length equals 15 residues. The germline CDR1 and CDR2 sequences are KGHSH and LQKENI. The CDR3 nucleotides are TGTGCCAGCTCACCAGGGACAGCGATAGCTTTAGGAGCTTTCTTT. Protein sequence: CASSPGTAIALGAFF.

The chain has TRBV5-6 and TRBJ2-2, with 8 positions matching TRBD2. From germline, CDR1 is SGHDT and CDR2 YYEEEE. V lost 1 base to trimming and J lost 2 bases; unmatched junction nucleotides: 4. This CDR3 has 16 amino acids. The CDR3 DNA is TGTGCCAGCAGCTTGCCGGGGGGGCTAAACACCGGGGAGCTGTTTTTT. It codes for CASSLPGGLNTGELFF.

The chain links TRBV5-6 to TRBJ2-5, with 10 bases matching TRBD1. Germline V gives CDR1 SGHDT, CDR2 YYEEEE. The CDR3 spans 17 residues. After removal of 3 bases from V and 5 bases from J, the junction contained 13 bases not matched to a gene. CDR3 in DNA: TGTGCCAGCAGCTCCCCGGGACAGGGGATTCCCCGTGAGACCCAGTACTTC. It encodes CASSSPGQGIPRETQYF.

This clone occurred a few times. The V and J genes are TRBV7-2 and TRBJ1-5, with 12 bases fitting TRBD1. V was clipped by 4 bases and J by 4 bases; unmatched bases: 5. The CDR3 has 16 residues. The V gene's germline CDR1 is SGHTA and CDR2 FQGNSA. The CDR3 here is CASSSGDRGRNQPQHF. The CDR3 DNA sequence: TGTGCCAGCAGCTCCGGGGACAGGGGGCGAAATCAGCCCCAGCATTTT.

The genes are TRBV5-4 and TRBJ2-2, with TRBD2 identical over 9 bases. CDR3 length: 17 amino acids. The germline gives CDR1 SGHNT, CDR2 YYREEE (reference sequence). J gave up 7 bases and V 0 bases, and 10 bases lay outside the gene matches. CDR3 region: CASSLGVAGANNGELFF. The CDR3 nucleotides read TGTGCCAGCAGCTTGGGGGTAGCGGGGGCTAATAACGGGGAGCTGTTTTTT.

The CDR3 region has the DNA TGTGCCAGCAGCGTAGAGGCTAGCGGTTCCTACGAGCAGTACTTC. Protein sequence: CASSVEASGSYEQYF. The rearrangement links TRBV9 to TRBJ2-7, with TRBD2 matching over 7 bases. This CDR3 spans 15 amino acids. Germline V gene lookup returns CDR1 SGDLS and CDR2 YYNGEE. Losses at the gene ends were 0 bases for V and 1 base for J; bases not matched to a gene: 4. Full variable domain (missing parts from reference TRBV9 and TRBJ2-7): DSGVTQTPKHLITATGQRVTLRCSPRSGDLSVYWYQQSLDQGLQFLIQYYNGEERAKGNILERFSAQQFPDLHSELNLSSLELGDSALYFCASSVEASGSYEQYFGPGTRLTVT.

This clone was seen once. V and J are TRBV6-5 and TRBJ2-1; 8 bases map to TRBD2. The germline V gene encodes CDR1 MNHEY and CDR2 SVGAGI. Trimming removed 8 bases from V and 7 bases from J; junction bases left unmatched: 4. The CDR3 has 12 amino acids. The CDR3 coding sequence is TGTGCCAGCGGGGAGCGGGGGAATGAGCAGTTCTTC. It yields the protein CASGERGNEQFF.

Regarding this clone: In the same sample, other DNA sequences code for this CDR3. This chain uses TRBV5-6 with TRBJ1-2, with D tentatively TRBD1 (5 bases). The CDR3 runs to 14 residues. V was shortened by 0 bases and J by 1 base, with 7 bases between the two germline ends. Germline V gives CDR1 SGHDT, CDR2 YYEEEE. Written as DNA, the CDR3 is TGTGCCAGCAGCTTGGGACAGATTAACTATGGCTACACCTTC. This sequence encodes CASSLGQINYGYTF. Based on the CDR3 plus reference TRBV5-6 and TRBJ1-2, the full variable domain is DAGVTQSPTHLIKTRGQQVTLRCSPKSGHDTVSWYQQALGQGPQFIFQYYEEEERQRGNFPDRFSGHQFPNYSSELNVNALLLGDSALYLCASSLGQINYGYTFGSGTRLTVV.

DNA of the CDR3: TGCAGCGTTGAAGGGGGTCGACAGTATTCTCTTAACTATGGCTACACCTTC. It translates to CSVEGGRQYSLNYGYTF. The gene calls are TRBV29-1 and TRBJ1-2; weak D call: TRBD1 (5 bases). The CDR3 spans 17 residues. The V end lost 1 base, the J end lost 1 base, and 19 bases lay between the germline ends. Per germline, CDR1 SQVTM and CDR2 ANQGSEA.

V and J are TRBV5-1 and TRBJ1-1; D is ambiguous. The CDR3 is 16 residues long. V shed 0 bases and J shed 1 base, with 13 bases lying between them. Per the germline V gene, CDR1 is SGHRS and CDR2 is YFSETQ. CDR3 coding DNA: TGCGCCAGCAGCTTGGCCGGGTTTCCCCAGAACACTGAAGCTTTCTTT. It codes for CASSLAGFPQNTEAFF.

The chain couples TRBV27 to TRBJ1-6, with 7 bases matching TRBD1. The CDR3 totals 17 residues. In germline, CDR1 is MNHEY, CDR2 SMNVEV (reference sequence). Losses at the gene ends were 8 bases for V and 3 bases for J; bases not matched to a gene: 13. The CDR3 is CASGLHGTAVYNSPLHF. For the CDR3, the DNA is TGTGCCAGCGGACTACATGGGACAGCGGTCTATAATTCACCCCTCCACTTT.

The CDR3 DNA reads TGTGCCAGCAGCTTGGGACAGGGACTTGGAAACATTCAGTACTTC. Protein sequence: CASSLGQGLGNIQYF. V and J are TRBV5-4 and TRBJ2-4, with a weak D call TRBD1 (7 bases). The CDR3 consists of 15 residues. Trimming left V 0 bases short and J 6 bases short, with 13 bases between. Germline V gene data show CDR1 as SGHNT and CDR2 as YYREEE (reference sequence).

The V call is TRBV30, the J call TRBJ1-3; TRBD1 is a possible D gene (6 bases). The CDR3 extends over 14 amino acids. Trimming removed 3 bases at V and 0 bases at J, with 9 bases between. The germline V gene encodes CDR1 GTSNPN and CDR2 SVGIG (reference sequence). DNA for the CDR3: TGTGCCTGGAGCAGGGGTGTCTCTGGAAACACCATATATTTT. Its protein is CAWSRGVSGNTIYF.

The CDR3 sequence: CASSLDPTSPLHF. CDR3 sequence (DNA): TGTGCCAGCAGCTTAGATCCTACCTCACCCCTCCACTTT. The V call is TRBV11-3, the J call TRBJ1-6, with D hard to call. The CDR3 is 13 residues long. Germline values: CDR1 SGHNT, CDR2 YENEEA. V was pared by 0 bases and J by 10 bases, with 7 bases between.

This clone showed up just once. The chain recombines TRBV5-1 with TRBJ2-1; D might be TRBD1 (6 bases). Trimming left V 0 bases short and J 6 bases short, with 16 bases between. This CDR3 comprises 16 residues. CDR1 is SGHRS and CDR2 is YFSETQ in the germline V gene. This chain's CDR3 is CASSLGLGHNTNEQFF. Written as DNA, the CDR3 is TGCGCCAGCAGCTTGGGGTTGGGACATAATACCAATGAGCAGTTCTTC.

This chain links TRBV3-1 (or the pseudogene TRBV3-2) with TRBJ2-1, with D possibly matching TRBD2 (6 bases). The V and J ends lost 1 base and 9 bases respectively, with 13 bases between them. Germline CDR1 is LGHDT and CDR2 is YNNKEL (reference sequence). The CDR3 totals 14 residues. In DNA form, the CDR3 reads TGTGCCAGCAGCCAAGTCGCCCTAGCGAGTGAGCAGTTCTTC. Its translation: CASSQVALASEQFF.

The chain couples TRBV7-9 to TRBJ2-3; D might be TRBD2 (5 bases). Trimming removed 2 bases from V and 2 bases from J, with 20 bases in between. The CDR3 is 18 amino acids. The germline gives CDR1 SEHNR, CDR2 FQNEAQ (reference sequence). The CDR3 nucleotides read TGTGCCAGCAGCTTAACCCCCCGCTTGTTAGCGACCACAGATACGCAGTATTTT. This sequence encodes CASSLTPRLLATTDTQYF.

V gene TRBV6-1 combines with J gene TRBJ1-6; D is undetermined. Germline V gives CDR1 MNHNS, CDR2 SASEGT. The ends were cut back, 3 bases at V and 0 bases at J, with 9 bases in the middle. The CDR3 is 16 amino acids. The CDR3 sequence is CASSDVLSSYNSPLHF. CDR3 nucleotide sequence: TGTGCCAGCAGTGACGTTCTGAGCTCCTATAATTCACCCCTCCACTTT.

V usage is TRBV29-1 and J usage is TRBJ1-1, with D unresolved. The CDR3 has 14 residues. V lost 0 bases, J lost 1 base, and 9 bases lay in between. Germline CDR1 SQVTM, CDR2 ANQGSEA. CDR3 DNA: TGCAGCGTTGAAGATACAGTGGGGAACACTGAAGCTTTCTTT. Protein: CSVEDTVGNTEAFF.

V usage is TRBV7-9 and J usage is TRBJ1-2, with 8 bases matching TRBD1. The CDR3 covers 16 residues. V lost 3 bases, J lost 1 base, and 7 bases stayed unmatched. The germline gives CDR1 SEHNR, CDR2 FQNEAQ (reference sequence). The CDR3 protein is CASSLGGTGVNYGYTF. The CDR3 DNA sequence: TGTGCCAGCAGCTTGGGGGGGACAGGTGTTAACTATGGCTACACCTTC.

The genes are TRBV14 and TRBJ1-5; a possible D gene is TRBD1 (6 bases). The CDR3 covers 18 residues. V was cut by 4 bases and J by 4 bases, with 23 bases left in between. Germline V gene sequence: CDR1 SGHDN, CDR2 FVKESK. CDR3 protein: CASSRWVITGTTNQPQHF. In DNA, the CDR3 is TGTGCCAGCAGCCGATGGGTTATAACCGGGACAACAAATCAGCCCCAGCATTTT.

The chain is built from TRBV29-1 and TRBJ1-2, with TRBD1 identical over 8 bases. CDR1 and CDR2 (germline): SQVTM, ANQGSEA. The CDR3 runs 15 residues. The V and J ends lost 0 bases and 7 bases, in that order; junction bases with no gene match: 10. As DNA, the CDR3 is TGCAGCGTTGAAGATCAGGGCAGGGGGCGGGGTGGCTACACCTTC. Its translation is CSVEDQGRGRGGYTF.

The V call is TRBV19, the J call TRBJ1-2; D possibly corresponds to TRBD1 (6 bases). Germline V lookup: CDR1 LNHDA, CDR2 SQIVND (reference sequence). The CDR3 consists of 13 residues. Trimming took off 9 bases at V and 0 bases at J, with 11 bases between the two ends. The CDR3 here is CASRQASNYGYTF. CDR3 DNA sequence: TGTGCCAGCCGACAGGCTTCTAACTATGGCTACACCTTC.

The V call is TRBV5-1, the J call TRBJ2-1; D is undetermined. V gave up 1 base and J gave up 5 bases, with 10 bases separating them. Germline V gene lookup returns CDR1 SGHRS and CDR2 YFSETQ. The CDR3 has 14 residues. CDR3 loop: CASSLLSFDNEQFF. CDR3 DNA: TGCGCCAGCAGCTTGTTGTCCTTCGACAATGAGCAGTTCTTC.

The chain carries TRBV5-1 and TRBJ1-1; 9 nucleotides align to TRBD1. The trim removed 0 bases at V and 4 bases at J, leaving 10 bases unmatched. The CDR3 sequence is 17 residues long. The germline V gene has CDR1 SGHRS and CDR2 YFSETQ. This CDR3 is CASSLGGQGGIATEAFF. The CDR3 DNA sequence: TGCGCCAGCAGCTTGGGGGGACAGGGAGGAATAGCCACTGAAGCTTTCTTT.

The chain is built from TRBV5-1 and TRBJ1-1; D remains unclear. The V end lost 5 bases, the J end lost 0 bases, and 8 bases lay between the germline ends. This CDR3 has 13 residues. Germline V gives CDR1 SGHRS, CDR2 YFSETQ. The chain's CDR3 is CASRLEMNTEAFF. The DNA of the CDR3 is TGCGCCAGCAGGCTGGAGATGAACACTGAAGCTTTCTTT.